Listed below are T cell receptor beta chains from one sample, sequenced in a study of cytomegalovirus exposure and HLA in healthy donors. TCRdb's table, derived via immunoSEQ multiplex PCR, lists solely in-frame clones and lacks some. The repertoire holds 150,000 to 200,000 clones, with around 81% as singletons. Sequenced input: PBMCs. The receptors stem from a man aged 18 to 29 in good health and CMV-seronegative. The CDR3 runs from the conserved cysteine through the conserved F or W. Each record gives: J gene, V gene, clone size, CDR3 protein. The size entry is marked missing in some rows and otherwise reads once, few, many or a size class.

>TRBJ1-1|TRBV7-6|-
CASSSRQGMNTEAFF
>TRBJ1-2|TRBV29-1|-
CSVEDLGGYGYTF
>TRBJ2-2|TRBV11-2|once
CASSHPGLGPTGELFF
>TRBJ2-2|TRBV19|-
CASTLQVGSWELFF
>TRBJ1-4|TRBV7-2|-
CASTVQGADEKLFF
>TRBJ2-1|TRBV6-5|-
CASSTRGHPYNEQFF
>TRBJ2-3|TRBV28|-
CASSPPGSAGRLTDTQYF
>TRBJ2-1|TRBV5-1|-
CASSLGFSGSSYNEQFF
>TRBJ2-2|TRBV11-2|-
CASSRPRGTSKDTGELFF
>TRBJ1-1|TRBV18|-
CASSPGQNTEAFF
>TRBJ2-1|TRBV7-9|-
CASSLLGSGLADLYNEQFF